Shown below are 24 T cell receptor beta chains from a single sample sequenced in a study of blood T cell repertoires in COVID-19. Sequenced by immunoSEQ multiplex PCR; TCRdb stores in-frame clones only, minus some. Here the sample spans 120,000 or so clones, 81% being singletons. The material sequenced was peripheral blood. These receptors originate from a man aged 25-40 years with COVID-19, enrolled during active disease.

The J gene is TRBJ1-2, the V gene TRBV11-3; D uncertain. V was trimmed by 0 bases and J by 3 bases, leaving 8 bases between them. The length of the CDR3 is 14 residues. Germline V CDR1 and CDR2: SGHNT, YENEEA. The CDR3 loop is CASSLEASDYGYTF. The CDR3 DNA follows: TGTGCCAGCAGCTTAGAGGCCAGCGACTATGGCTACACCTTC.

V is TRBV21-1 and J is TRBJ2-7; the table names TRBD2, a call not compared with the DNA. TRBV21-1 is shown as a pseudogene. This CDR3 is 17 amino acids long. This CDR3 is CAIPRAGGPLTPYEQYF. The CDR3 coding sequence is TGTGCCATCCCCCGAGCGGGGGGGCCCCTAACCCCCTACGAGCAGTACTTC.

The genes are TRBV5-1 and TRBJ1-1, with a tentative D call TRBD1 (6 bases). The germline gives CDR1 SGHRS, CDR2 YFSETQ. The CDR3 is made up of 14 amino acids. Trimming cost V 4 bases and J 0 bases, with 10 bases left between them. The CDR3 DNA reads as TGCGCCAGCAGCGCGGACAGCTTGAACACTGAAGCTTTCTTT. Protein product: CASSADSLNTEAFF.

The chain carries TRBV4-2 and TRBJ2-2; the match to TRBD2 covers 12 bases. Germline lookup yields CDR1 LGHNA and CDR2 YNFKEQ. V gave up 1 base and J gave up 7 bases; unmatched junction bases: 7. CDR3 length: 17 amino acids. The CDR3, as DNA: TGTGCCAGCAGCCAAGCGAAGGGACTAGCGGGTGGCGGGGAGCTGTTTTTT. Translated: CASSQAKGLAGGGELFF.

This chain connects TRBV4-3 to TRBJ2-5; D uncertain. Germline V CDR1 and CDR2: LGHNA, YSLEER. The ends were cut back, 2 bases at V and 5 bases at J, with 15 bases in the middle. The CDR3 spans 15 residues. The CDR3 DNA reads as TGCGCCAGCAGCCAACGGGTCTCGGTTGGGGAGACCCAGTACTTC. This gives the protein CASSQRVSVGETQYF.

For the CDR3, the DNA is TGCGCCAGCAGCCAACAGGGGGCAGGCGAGACCCAGTACTTC. The encoded protein is CASSQQGAGETQYF. The chain links TRBV4-1 to TRBJ2-5; 8 bases match TRBD1. This CDR3 region has 14 residues. Germline CDR1 is MGHRA and CDR2 is YSYEKL. Trimming removed 2 bases from V and 5 bases from J; junction bases left unmatched: 4.

The V gene is TRBV5-1, the J gene TRBJ2-7, with TRBD2 as a possible D gene (6 bases). Germline CDR1 SGHRS, CDR2 YFSETQ. Trimming took 0 bases from V and 4 from J, leaving 14 bases between them. The CDR3 totals 15 residues. Here the CDR3 reads CASSLDGVGRYEQYF. The CDR3 DNA reads as TGCGCCAGCAGCTTGGATGGGGTAGGGAGGTACGAGCAGTACTTC.

The chain has TRBV12-3 or TRBV12-4 and TRBJ2-1, with 9 bases that match TRBD1. J was trimmed by 15 bases and V by 4 bases; bases with no gene match: 4. This CDR3 contains 11 residues. The CDR3 is CASSSGTGSFF. The CDR3 region has the DNA TGTGCCAGCAGTTCCGGGACAGGGTCGTTCTTC.

This sequence joins TRBV6-5 and TRBJ1-5; D is unresolved. CDR1 and CDR2 (germline): MNHEY, SVGAGI. V was cut by 2 bases and J by 5 bases, with 13 bases left in between. The CDR3 totals 15 residues. In DNA form, the CDR3 reads TGTGCCAGCAGTTACGACTCCCTGCGGGATCAGCCCCAGCATTTT. This gives the protein CASSYDSLRDQPQHF.

The chain recombines TRBV4-1 with TRBJ1-1; 9 nucleotides agree with TRBD1. V lost 3 bases and J lost 1; bases outside the gene matches: 9. The CDR3 is made up of 17 amino acids. Germline CDR1 and CDR2: MGHRA and YSYEKL. The CDR3 sequence is CASSQPDRGLSNTEAFF. As DNA, the CDR3 is TGCGCCAGCAGCCAGCCGGACAGGGGTTTATCGAACACTGAAGCTTTCTTT.

The chain couples TRBV7-6 to TRBJ1-4; 7 bases agree with TRBD1. V lost 5 bases to trimming and J lost 4 bases; unmatched junction nucleotides: 4. There are 14 residues in the CDR3. Germline V gene sequence: CDR1 SGHVS, CDR2 FNYEAQ. The chain's CDR3 is CASSLGQRNEKLFF. CDR3 DNA: TGTGCCAGCAGCCTGGGACAGCGTAATGAAAAACTGTTTTTT.

V is TRBV29-1 and J is TRBJ2-2; the match to TRBD2 covers 7 bases. Germline CDR1 reads SQVTM; CDR2 reads ANQGSEA. This CDR3 is 13 amino acids long. With 7 bases clipped from V and 4 bases from J, the junction kept 6 bases outside the gene matches. The CDR3 loop reads CSGRSGTTGELFF. DNA of the CDR3: TGCAGCGGGCGGAGCGGGACCACCGGGGAGCTGTTTTTT.

This chain uses TRBV3-1 (or the pseudogene TRBV3-2) with TRBJ1-5, with 8 nucleotides matching TRBD1. CDR1 is LGHDT and CDR2 is YNNKEL in the germline V gene (reference sequence). V shed 4 bases and J 0 bases; nucleotides not matched to a gene: 8. The CDR3 length is 17 residues. CDR3 sequence reads: CASSPWTGMSSNQPQHF. CDR3 DNA: TGTGCCAGCAGCCCCTGGACAGGGATGAGTAGCAATCAGCCCCAGCATTTT.

This clone was counted once. The rearrangement links TRBV3-1 (or the pseudogene TRBV3-2) to TRBJ2-2; 10 bases agree with TRBD2. The germline V gene has CDR1 LGHDT and CDR2 YNNKEL (reference sequence). Germline trimming cut 7 bases from V and 3 bases from J; bases unmatched to any gene: 2. There are 14 residues in the CDR3. The CDR3 coding sequence is TGTGCCAGCACCCTAGCGGGAGACACCGGGGAGCTGTTTTTT. Its translation: CASTLAGDTGELFF.

The rearrangement uses TRBV11-2 and TRBJ2-1; the match to TRBD1 covers 8 bases. J lost 4 bases, V lost 6 bases, and 8 bases had no gene match. The CDR3 sequence is 15 residues long. Germline V lookup: CDR1 SGHAT, CDR2 FQNNGV. CDR3: CASRAPGGFYNEQFF. The CDR3 DNA sequence: TGTGCCAGCAGAGCTCCAGGGGGCTTTTACAATGAGCAGTTCTTC.

This clone was observed a single time. Other DNA sequences in this sample translate to the same CDR3. The J gene is TRBJ2-1, the V gene TRBV19; 8 bases align to TRBD2. Germline V lookup: CDR1 LNHDA, CDR2 SQIVND (reference sequence). The CDR3 extends over 15 amino acids. Trimming at V came to 3 bases and at J to 7 bases, leaving 8 bases not matched to a gene. Written as DNA, the CDR3 is TGTGCCAGTAGTATTCGCCGGGAGGGCCGGAATGAGCAGTTCTTC. Translation: CASSIRREGRNEQFF.

CDR3 region: CASSPAERASDTQYF. The CDR3 DNA follows: TGTGCCAGCAGTCCCGCCGAGCGAGCATCAGATACGCAGTATTTT. The genes are TRBV28 and TRBJ2-3; no definite D call. In germline, CDR1 is MDHEN, CDR2 SYDVKM. With 5 bases removed from V and 4 bases from J, the gap between germline ends came to 16 bases. This CDR3 has 15 amino acids.

The chain is built from TRBV6-6 and TRBJ1-4; TRBD1 is a possible D gene (5 bases). CDR3 length: 16 residues. CDR1 and CDR2 (germline): MNHNY, SVGAGI (reference sequence). Trimming took 0 bases from V and 10 from J, leaving 18 bases between them. DNA of the CDR3: TGTGCCAGCAGTTACTCGGGCGGGACCATGGGGGGAAAACTGTTTTTT. Encoded protein: CASSYSGGTMGGKLFF.

This chain uses TRBV15 with TRBJ2-2; a weak D match, TRBD2 (5 bases). Trimming stripped 3 bases from V and 0 bases from J, with 11 bases between. The CDR3 is made up of 16 amino acids. Germline V lookup: CDR1 LNHNV, CDR2 YYDKDF (reference sequence). CDR3 sequence (DNA): TGTGCCACCAGCAGGGCGGCGGGTTCGAACACCGGGGAGCTGTTTTTT. It encodes CATSRAAGSNTGELFF.

This clone was picked up many times. The genes are TRBV18 and TRBJ1-5; D is unclear. This CDR3 has 14 amino acids. Germline CDR1 reads KGHSH; CDR2 reads LQKENI. V lost 2 bases and J 5 bases, leaving 10 bases between the germline ends. In DNA, the CDR3 is TGTGCCAGCTCACCAGGCCTTCGGGATCAGCCCCAGCATTTT. It specifies CASSPGLRDQPQHF.

The genes are TRBV30 and TRBJ1-2; possibly TRBD1 for D (5 bases). The CDR3 runs to 11 residues. Germline CDR1 reads GTSNPN; CDR2 reads SVGIG (reference sequence). V lost 6 bases and J lost 12, with 17 bases in between. CDR3: CACAARGVDTF. The DNA of the CDR3 is TGTGCCTGCGCCGCTCGGGGGGTCGACACCTTC. The full variable domain, in which reference TRBV30 and TRBJ1-2 provide the parts outside the CDR3, is SQTIHQWPATLVQPVGSPLSLECTVEGTSNPNLYWYRQAAGRGLQLLFYSVGIGQISSEVPQNLSASRPQDRQFILSSKKLLLSDSGFYLCACAARGVDTFGSGTRLTVV.

The rearrangement joins TRBV27 to TRBJ2-7; the match to TRBD2 covers 7 bases. Germline V lookup: CDR1 MNHEY, CDR2 SMNVEV (reference sequence). The CDR3 consists of 15 residues. V was pared by 0 bases and J by 9 bases, with 11 bases of the junction left unmatched. The CDR3 spells CASSLSAGSRRGQYF. The CDR3 nucleotides read TGTGCCAGCAGTTTATCAGCGGGGAGCCGGCGGGGGCAGTACTTC.

V and J are TRBV29-1 and TRBJ1-4; 7 nucleotides match TRBD1. J was trimmed by 1 base and V by 7 bases; bases with no gene match: 3. The CDR3 runs 13 residues. Per germline, CDR1 SQVTM and CDR2 ANQGSEA. CDR3 in amino acids: CSGRQGTNEKLFF. The CDR3 DNA reads TGCAGCGGACGACAGGGAACTAATGAAAAACTGTTTTTT.

J is TRBJ1-1 and V is TRBV4-3; 7 bases line up with TRBD1. The junction had 5 bases not matched to a gene; V was cut back by 0 bases and J by 1 base. This CDR3 is built from 16 residues. Germline CDR1 and CDR2: LGHNA and YSLEER. CDR3: CASSQDGQARNTEAFF. In DNA, the CDR3 is TGCGCCAGCAGCCAAGATGGACAGGCCCGGAACACTGAAGCTTTCTTT.